Each of the 14 T cell receptor beta chains below was sequenced from the same sample in a study of shared clonotypes between healthy human individuals. Clones were sequenced by immunoSEQ multiplex PCR, and TCRdb holds only the in-frame ones, with some missing. This sample has about 180,000 clones, with approximately 92% found just once. Sequenced sample: naive CD4+ T cells sorted from blood. Stated subset: CD45RA+ positively selected. All receptors come from a woman aged 25-40 years in good health.

The gene calls are TRBV28 and TRBJ2-7; D ambiguous. Germline values: CDR1 MDHEN, CDR2 SYDVKM. V was pared by 7 bases and J by 5 bases, with 9 bases between. CDR3 length: 11 residues. This CDR3 is CASTPRNEQYF. CDR3 bases: TGTGCCAGCACCCCCCGGAACGAGCAGTACTTC.

The chain carries TRBV2 and TRBJ1-2, with D possibly TRBD1 on 5 matching bases. CDR1 is SNHLY and CDR2 is FYNNEI in the germline V gene. This CDR3 spans 13 amino acids. Trimming stripped 4 bases from V and 4 bases from J, with 10 bases between. CDR3 DNA sequence: TGTGCCAGCAGTGTCGACGGGACCTATGGCTACACCTTC. Its protein product is CASSVDGTYGYTF.

The V and J genes are TRBV7-9 and TRBJ2-1; the match to TRBD2 covers 10 bases. Germline lookup yields CDR1 SEHNR and CDR2 FQNEAQ (reference sequence). The CDR3 sequence is 17 residues long. Unmatched junction bases numbered 14, after V lost 4 bases and J lost 8 bases. The CDR3 reads CASSSPRTSGRPDEQFF. DNA for the CDR3: TGTGCCAGCAGCTCACCGAGGACTAGCGGTCGCCCCGATGAGCAGTTCTTC.

CDR3 protein: CASSPQYGLAGRYEQYF. CDR3 nucleotides: TGTGCCAGCTCACCACAGTACGGCCTAGCGGGAAGGTACGAGCAGTACTTC. The chain recombines TRBV18 with TRBJ2-7; 9 bases map to TRBD2. The germline V gene encodes CDR1 KGHSH and CDR2 LQKENI. This CDR3 has 17 amino acids. V lost 1 base, J lost 4 bases, and 11 bases stayed unmatched. Full variable domain (remainder filled in from reference TRBV18 and TRBJ2-7): NAGVMQNPRHLVRRRGQEARLRCSPMKGHSHVYWYRQLPEEGLKFMVYLQKENIIDESGMPKERFSAEFPKEGPSILRIQQVVRGDSAAYFCASSPQYGLAGRYEQYFGPGTRLTVT.

The rearrangement uses TRBV5-4 and TRBJ2-7; D tentatively reads TRBD1 or TRBD2 (5 bases each). The CDR3 is made up of 15 amino acids. Trimming cost V 2 bases and J 2 bases, with 14 bases left between them. The germline V gene encodes CDR1 SGHNT and CDR2 YYREEE (reference sequence). This chain's CDR3 is CASSLGTRGAYEQYF. DNA for the CDR3: TGTGCCAGCAGCTTAGGTACTAGGGGAGCCTACGAGCAGTACTTC.

The chain uses TRBV9 and TRBJ2-7; possibly TRBD1 or TRBD2 for D (5 bases each). Germline V gene sequence: CDR1 SGDLS, CDR2 YYNGEE. The V and J ends lost 7 bases and 7 bases respectively, with 21 bases between them. This CDR3 is 14 amino acids long. The CDR3, as DNA: TGTGCCAGCGGGGACGGGCCAACTCCGGGGGAGCAGTACTTC. It translates to CASGDGPTPGEQYF.

This sequence joins TRBV5-8 and TRBJ1-5; D is unresolved. The V end lost 5 bases, the J end lost 5 bases, and 11 bases lay between the germline ends. Germline CDR1 is SGHTS and CDR2 is YDEGEE. The CDR3 runs to 13 residues. CDR3 region: CASSRWADQPQHF. The DNA for the CDR3 is TGTGCCAGCAGTCGTTGGGCCGATCAGCCCCAGCATTTT.

The V gene is TRBV6-1, the J gene TRBJ1-2; TRBD1 matches at 7 bases. CDR3 length equals 16 residues. Germline V lookup: CDR1 MNHNS, CDR2 SASEGT. Trimming at V came to 1 base and at J to 4 bases, leaving 9 bases not matched to a gene. In nucleotides, the CDR3 is TGTGCCAGCAGTGAAGGACAGGGAGCTGTTGGCTATGGCTACACCTTC. It is translated as CASSEGQGAVGYGYTF.

This clone was seen only once. J is TRBJ2-7 and V is TRBV28; no clear D. There are 11 residues in the CDR3. Germline V gene sequence: CDR1 MDHEN, CDR2 SYDVKM. V was shortened by 1 base and J by 5 bases, with 3 bases between the two germline ends. The CDR3 sequence: CASSLFHEQYF. DNA of the CDR3: TGTGCCAGCAGTTTATTCCACGAGCAGTACTTC. The variable domain in full, with the rest retrieved from reference TRBV28 and TRBJ2-7, is DVKVTQSSRYLVKRTGEKVFLECVQDMDHENMFWYRQDPGLGLRLIYFSYDVKMKEKGDIPEGYSVSREKKERFSLILESASTNQTSMYLCASSLFHEQYFGPGTRLTVT.

The chain employs TRBV5-8 and TRBJ2-5; a possible D gene is TRBD1 (6 bases). The assigned J gene may be wrong: the sequence end matches TRBJ2-7 better. Germline assignment: CDR1 SGHTS and CDR2 YDEGEE. CDR3 size: 15 residues. CDR3 sequence: CASSLGQGISYEQYF. The CDR3 DNA reads TGTGCCAGCAGCTTGGGGCAGGGGATATCCTACGAGCAGTACTTC.

The sample holds one count of this clone. The chain recombines TRBV5-4 with TRBJ1-1; perhaps TRBD1 as D (6 bases). Germline V gene sequence: CDR1 SGHNT, CDR2 YYREEE (reference sequence). V lost 5 bases and J 4 bases, leaving 12 bases between the germline ends. The CDR3 runs 13 residues. CDR3: CASRAGAGTEAFF. The CDR3 coding sequence is TGTGCCAGCAGGGCGGGGGCGGGCACTGAAGCTTTCTTT.

The CDR3 nucleotides read TGTGCCAGCAGCTTGATAGGGGTCTACGAGCAGTACTTC. Its protein is CASSLIGVYEQYF. This chain connects TRBV4-2 to TRBJ2-7; tentative D call: TRBD1 (5 bases). The CDR3 contains 13 residues. Germline CDR1 and CDR2: LGHNA and YNFKEQ. V was cut by 5 bases and J by 3 bases, with 11 bases left in between.

DNA of the CDR3: TGTGCCAGCAGCGATACTCCGGGACAGACAGCCGGGACTTATAGCACCGGGGAGCTGTTTTTT. The encoded protein is CASSDTPGQTAGTYSTGELFF. This chain uses TRBV28 with TRBJ2-2; possibly TRBD1 for D (7 bases). CDR3 size: 21 residues. The V and J ends lost 6 bases and 4 bases respectively, with 33 bases between them. Germline CDR1 and CDR2: MDHEN and SYDVKM.

The chain carries TRBV5-4 and TRBJ2-6; D uncertain. CDR3 length: 17 residues. Germline V gene data show CDR1 as SGHNT and CDR2 as YYREEE (reference sequence). V lost 6 bases and J 5 bases, leaving 21 bases between the germline ends. CDR3 DNA: TGTGCCAGCATCACCTCCGTCAGACAAAGTCGGGCCAACGTCCTGACTTTC. Translated, it gives CASITSVRQSRANVLTF.